The sequence of this T cell receptor (beta chain) was determined in a study of blood T cells in healthy people across ages. Primers used in a second PCR of about 6 to 11 cycles were a sample-barcoded 5' primer and a J-beta primer mix. One entry per CDR3 protein, called by TCRdb with MiXCR from the 5' RACE reads. The sample shows fewer than 1,200,000 distinct CDR3 sequences, 20% to 25% of them seen only once. The table lists this clonotype with a count of one. Antigen unknown. The junction shows a germline mismatch at one end, possibly a read error. Study-wide findings and caveats: Older age coincided with a roughly linear decline in TCR beta diversity per million T cells. Researchers report that TCR beta diversity correlated strongly with naive T cell percentage.

The CDR3 is 14 residues long. This sample was shared with a second study, whose subject was T cells of mothers and their children. In that study: The study recruited a few healthy Caucasian mothers and their six children as donors. Related mother-child pairs showed slightly higher but non-significant overlap than unrelated pairs.

The chain is built from TRBV12-3 or TRBV12-4 and TRBJ2-5, with a weak D call TRBD2 (5 bases). Input material: blood. This TCR came from a girl aged 2-10 years in good health. The CDR3 nucleotides read TGTGCCAGCAGTTTAGCGCGCCCACCGGGATCGGGGTTCTTC. Its translation is CASSLARPPGSGFF.